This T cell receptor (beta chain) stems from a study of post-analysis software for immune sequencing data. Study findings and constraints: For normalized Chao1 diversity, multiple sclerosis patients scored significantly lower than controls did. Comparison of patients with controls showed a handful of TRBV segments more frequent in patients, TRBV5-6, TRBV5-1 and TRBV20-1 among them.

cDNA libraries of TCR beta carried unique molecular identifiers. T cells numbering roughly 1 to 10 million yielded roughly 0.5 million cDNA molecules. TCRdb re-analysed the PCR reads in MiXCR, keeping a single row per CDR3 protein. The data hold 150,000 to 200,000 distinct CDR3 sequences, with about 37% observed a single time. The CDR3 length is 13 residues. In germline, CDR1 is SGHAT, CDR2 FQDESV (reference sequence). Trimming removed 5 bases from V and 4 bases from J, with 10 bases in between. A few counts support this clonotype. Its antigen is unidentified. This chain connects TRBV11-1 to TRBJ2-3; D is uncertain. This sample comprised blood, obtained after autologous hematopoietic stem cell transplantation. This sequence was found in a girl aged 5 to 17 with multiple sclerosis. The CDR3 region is CASSLNRADTQYF. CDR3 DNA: TGTGCCAGCAGCCTGAACCGAGCAGATACGCAGTATTTT. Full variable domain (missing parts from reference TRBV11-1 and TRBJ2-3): EAEVAQSPRYKITEKSQAVAFWCDPISGHATLYWYRQILGQGPELLVQFQDESVVDDSQLPKDRFSAERLKGVDSTLKIQPAELGDSAMYLCASSLNRADTQYFGPGTRLTVL.